This T cell receptor (beta chain) was sequenced for a study of identical twins. Germline CDR1 reads SGDLS; CDR2 reads YYNGEE. After removal of 0 bases from V and 5 bases from J, the junction contained 9 bases not matched to a gene. This CDR3 contains 16 residues. Broader study findings: Beta out-of-frame sequences showed weaker excess twin sharing. Zero-insertion findings could be partly confounded by invariant cells (MAIT and iNKT cells).

Addition of a universal primer site occurred through template switching, and cDNA carried unique molecular identifiers. In TCRdb, the 5' RACE reads were re-called with MiXCR into one record per CDR3 protein. The data contain 1.5 million to 2 million distinct CDR3 sequences, around 29% of them singletons. This clonotype has a handful of counts. Its antigen remains unknown. The source is a newborn girl in good health. Sequenced: cord blood. The rearrangement uses TRBV9 and TRBJ2-7; 9 positions match TRBD2. The CDR3 reads CASSVETSGPLDEQYF. The CDR3 DNA follows: TGTGCCAGCAGCGTAGAGACTAGCGGCCCCTTAGACGAGCAGTACTTC. Combining the CDR3 with reference TRBV9 and TRBJ2-7 gives the whole variable domain DSGVTQTPKHLITATGQRVTLRCSPRSGDLSVYWYQQSLDQGLQFLIQYYNGEERAKGNILERFSAQQFPDLHSELNLSSLELGDSALYFCASSVETSGPLDEQYFGPGTRLTVT.